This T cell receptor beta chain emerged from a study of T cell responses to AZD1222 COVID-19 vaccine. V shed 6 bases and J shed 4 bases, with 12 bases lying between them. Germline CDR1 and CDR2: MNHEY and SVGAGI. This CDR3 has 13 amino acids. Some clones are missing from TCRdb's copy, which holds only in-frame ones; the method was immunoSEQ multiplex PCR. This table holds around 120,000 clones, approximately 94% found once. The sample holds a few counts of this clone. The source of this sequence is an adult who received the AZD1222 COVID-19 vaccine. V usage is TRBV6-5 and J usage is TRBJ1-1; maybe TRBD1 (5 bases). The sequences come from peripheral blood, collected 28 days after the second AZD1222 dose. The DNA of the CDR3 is TGTGCCAGCAGGGTTGGTACAGGCACTGAAGCTTTCTTT. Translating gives CASRVGTGTEAFF.